This TCR beta chain was sequenced for a study of identical twins. Study-wide points: Insertions were fewer in abundant cord blood beta clonotypes, whereas memory repertoires showed none of this pattern. Cross-sectional statistical analysis was relied on for the conclusions, without the same donors being followed. Partial confounding of zero-insertion analyses by invariant MAIT and iNKT cells was possible.

The CDR3 spans 15 residues. V lost 1 base to trimming and J lost 7 bases, with 16 bases between them. CDR1 is SEHNR and CDR2 is FQNEAQ in the germline V gene (reference sequence). A few counts support this clonotype. The antigen remains unidentified. Each cDNA held unique molecular identifiers, and template switching gave it a universal primer site. Via MiXCR, TCRdb re-called the 5' RACE reads, giving one row per CDR3 protein. This table has 200,000 to 300,000 distinct CDR3 sequences, under 12% appearing once. This TCR derives from a man in his fifties in good health. V is TRBV7-9 and J is TRBJ2-5, with D tentatively TRBD1 (6 bases). The sequenced sample was memory T cells sorted from blood. CDR3 nucleotide sequence: TGTGCCAGCAGCTTAGAGGACGGACTCAGGGGGACCCAGTACTTC. Translated: CASSLEDGLRGTQYF.